The 3 T cell receptor beta chains presented below share a single source sample, sequenced in a study of blood T cell repertoires in COVID-19 (dated by TCRdb to the early 2020s). The method behind the library was the immunoSEQ multiplex PCR assay. This is the immuneACCESS table as TCRdb keeps it, with only in-frame sequences that have V and J called. A part of the clones is gone; compared with another copy, unresolved V genes explain less than half, and the rest is unexplained. The sample table contains roughly 150,000 clones; only one count was recorded for around nine tenths of them. About 2.5% of the sample is held by the ten biggest clonotypes. Sequenced input: peripheral blood. Receptors were obtained from a woman between 65 and 79 years old with acute or convalescent COVID-19.

The rearrangement joins TRBV18 to TRBJ1-5, with 7 bases that match TRBD1. Trimming removed 2 bases from V and 3 bases from J; junction bases left unmatched: 1. Germline values: CDR1 KGHSH, CDR2 LQKENI. The CDR3 runs to 14 residues. Here the CDR3 DNA reads TGTGCCAGCTCACCAGACAGGGTCAATCAGCCCCAGCATTTT. Residues: CASSPDRVNQPQHF.

The gene calls are TRBV7-2 and TRBJ1-2; D call uncertain. V was shortened by 4 bases and J by 6 bases, with 12 bases between the two germline ends. Germline assignment: CDR1 SGHTA and CDR2 FQGNSA. The CDR3 is 13 residues long. The CDR3 loop is CASSSRQPDGYTF. The CDR3, as DNA: TGTGCCAGCAGCTCAAGACAACCGGATGGCTACACCTTC.

This sequence joins TRBV19 and TRBJ1-5; the D gene is possibly TRBD1 (5 bases). V lost 4 bases and J 2 bases, leaving 12 bases between the germline ends. The germline gives CDR1 LNHDA, CDR2 SQIVND (reference sequence). The CDR3 length is 15 residues. CDR3 in DNA: TGTGCCAGTAGTACCTCGAAAGGGGGCAATCAGCCCCAGCATTTT. As protein: CASSTSKGGNQPQHF.